Listed below are T cell receptor beta chains from one sample, sequenced in a study of cytotoxic CD8 clonotypes in ibrutinib-treated CLL. Data came from immunoSEQ multiplex PCR; TCRdb stores just in-frame clones and leaves some out. The data show about 200,000 clones, more than 70% seen once. The sample here was PBMCs, taken after 12 months of ibrutinib treatment. These TCRs come from a human donor with chronic lymphocytic leukemia. CDR3s include the opening cysteine and the closing phenylalanine or tryptophan. The order of the fields is clone size, CDR3 length, J gene, V gene, D gene, CDR3 DNA, CDR3 protein. A D gene is named only where the DNA matches it firmly. For some rows the clone size is stated as once, few or many, or as a class when expanded; others skip it.

>NA|16|TRBJ1-1|TRBV5-1|TRBD1
TGCGCCAGCAGACGGTCACAGGGGGCCTTGAACACTGAAGCTTTCTTT
CASRRSQGALNTEAFF
>NA|16|TRBJ1-5|TRBV11-2|NA
TGTGCCAGCAGCTTAGGAGTTCGAGGGTTCGGTCAGCCCCAGCATTTT
CASSLGVRGFGQPQHF
>NA|14|TRBJ2-3|TRBV5-1|NA
TGCGCCAGCAGACAGGGAGGGGACACAGATACGCAGTATTTT
CASRQGGDTDTQYF
>NA|18|TRBJ1-1|TRBV10-1|NA
TGCGCCAGCAGTGAAAAGGCTTGGGCGGGAGGTCCGAACACTGAAGCTTTCTTT
CASSEKAWAGGPNTEAFF
>NA|13|TRBJ1-2|TRBV6-5|NA
TGTGCCAGCAGTTACGAGAGGTTCTATGGCTACACCTTC
CASSYERFYGYTF
>NA|15|TRBJ2-5|TRBV7-7|NA
TGTGCTAGCAGCCCACAGGGCCTCGGCCAAGAGACCCAGTACTTC
CASSPQGLGQETQYF
>few|11|TRBJ1-1|TRBV19|NA
TGTGCCAGTAGTCAGAGGACTGAAGCTTTCTTT
CASSQRTEAFF
>NA|13|TRBJ1-1|TRBV27|NA
TGTGCCAGCAGTGAACAGGGAAGGACTGAAGCTTTCTTT
CASSEQGRTEAFF
>once|15|TRBJ2-7|TRBV2|TRBD2
TGTGCCAGCAGTGAAAGGACTAGCGCCTCCTACGAGCAGTACTTC
CASSERTSASYEQYF
>NA|15|TRBJ2-5|TRBV19|NA
TGTGCCAGTAGCCTATCCGGGGACCTCGGGGAGGCCCAGTACTTC
CASSLSGDLGEAQYF
>few|12|TRBJ1-2|TRBV19|NA
TGTGCCAGTAGTTTCGACAGCTATGGCTACACCTTC
CASSFDSYGYTF
>NA|15|TRBJ2-3|TRBV7-9|NA
TGTGCCAGCAGCCCCTTTGGCTCCGAGGCAGATACGCAGTATTTT
CASSPFGSEADTQYF
>NA|13|TRBJ1-1|TRBV19|NA
TGTGCCAGTAAGTATGAACAACGAACTGAAGCTTTCTTT
CASKYEQRTEAFF
>NA|18|TRBJ1-4|TRBV5-1|NA
TGCGCCAGCAGCCACACTACGCCCGGAGGACTCGGTAATGAAAAACTGTTTTTT
CASSHTTPGGLGNEKLFF
>few|13|TRBJ2-1|TRBV6-6|NA
TGTGCCAGCAGAGCACCCGCGGGGAATGAGCAGTTCTTC
CASRAPAGNEQFF
>NA|13|TRBJ1-2|TRBV10-2|NA
TGCGCCAGCAGTGAGGGCCTTTCGAGTGGCTACACCTTC
CASSEGLSSGYTF
>NA|12|TRBJ2-7|TRBV6-6|TRBD2
TGTGCCAGCCGGGGGGACCGTTACGAGCAGTACTTC
CASRGDRYEQYF
>NA|16|TRBJ2-1|TRBV7-8|TRBD2
TGTGCCAGCAGCCCAAGGGGCGCGGGGGGTGGAAATGAGCAGTTCTTC
CASSPRGAGGGNEQFF
>NA|15|TRBJ2-2|TRBV10-1|TRBD2
TGCGCCAGCAGTGAGCTAGCGGGAGGCGGCGGGGAGCTGTTTTTT
CASSELAGGGGELFF
>NA|14|TRBJ1-1|TRBV28|NA
TGTGCCAGTAGGGCGCCCGGGGGGTACACTGAAGCTTTCTTT
CASRAPGGYTEAFF
>few|11|TRBJ1-2|TRBV15|NA
TGTGCCACCAGCGGCCTCTATGGCTACACCTTC
CATSGLYGYTF
>once|11|TRBJ2-5|TRBV20-1|NA
TGCAGTGCGGAAAATCAGGAGACCCAGTACTTC
CSAENQETQYF
>few|13|TRBJ1-5|TRBV4-1|NA
TGCGCCAGCAGCCAGGGCAGGGGTCAGCCCCAGCATTTT
CASSQGRGQPQHF
>once|14|TRBJ1-4|TRBV6-1|TRBD1
TGTGCCAGCAGTGAATTAGGGGGCGGTGAAAAACTGTTTTTT
CASSELGGGEKLFF
>once|17|TRBJ1-2|TRBV4-1|TRBD1
TGCGCCAGCAGCCAAGATATAGTCGGGTGGGACAGGGTTGTCTACACCTTC
CASSQDIVGWDRVVYTF
>NA|18|TRBJ2-5|TRBV5-4|NA
TGTGCCAGCAGCCCCGGGGCCACCCGAGTGGGAGGACAAGAGACCCAGTACTTC
CASSPGATRVGGQETQYF
>once|17|TRBJ2-6|TRBV27|NA
TGTGCCAGCAGTTTATCCACAGGCTGGCTTGGGGCCAACGTCCTGACTTTC
CASSLSTGWLGANVLTF
>NA|16|TRBJ2-7|TRBV9|TRBD1
TGTGCCAGCAGCGTAGATTCGGGACAGGGGGCCTACGAGCAGTACTTC
CASSVDSGQGAYEQYF